The 19 T cell receptor beta chains in this list originate from one sample, sequenced in a study of T cell clonality in common variable immunodeficiency. Findings and limits, study-wide: Common variable immunodeficiency TCR beta sequences reportedly had fewer deletions and N-nucleotide insertions.

No cognate antigen is known for these TCRs. TCRdb's table, derived via immunoSEQ multiplex PCR, lists solely in-frame clones and lacks some. Sampling found 15,000 to 20,000 clones, none seen once. Specimen: peripheral blood mononuclear cells. The origin of the receptors is a human donor with common variable immunodeficiency.

This clone was seen a few times. The read comes to an end 3 residues before the CDR3 does, leaving the germline J gene to fill in the end. The rearrangement uses TRBV6-4 and TRBJ2-1, with D tentatively TRBD2 (5 bases). With 5 bases removed from V and 9 bases from J, the gap between germline ends came to 20 bases. The CDR3 totals 15 residues. Germline V gives CDR1 MRHNA, CDR2 SNTAGT. The covered CDR3 bases are TGTGCCAGCAGTCCCAAAGGACTGGTCCCGGGTGAG. Its protein product is CASSPKGLVPGE. The CDR3 reads in full as CASSPKGLVPGEQFF.

In its sample, this clone ranks as medium-sized. The read ends 3 residues shy of where the CDR3 ends; the end is completed using the germline J gene. J is TRBJ1-2 and V is TRBV27; TRBD1 aligns across 7 bases. This CDR3 spans 15 amino acids. The V gene end was trimmed by 5 bases and the J gene end by 4 bases; junction bases not matched to a gene: 10. Per the germline V gene, CDR1 is MNHEY and CDR2 is SMNVEV (reference sequence). CDR3 protein: CASSPDRFLSYGYTF. The part of the CDR3 DNA that was read is TGTGCCAGCAGTCCGGACAGGTTTCTTAGCTATGGC.

There are many counts of this clone. The read gets to within 3 residues of the CDR3 end, and the germline J gene fills in the rest. V gene TRBV7-3 combines with J gene TRBJ2-3; D possibly corresponds to TRBD2 (5 bases). The CDR3 is made up of 14 amino acids. Deletions cut 8 bases from V and 2 bases from J, with 14 bases between. Germline CDR1 is SGHTA and CDR2 is FQGTGA. The CDR3 sequence is CASSYRGTTDTQYF. The CDR3 bases that were read are TGTGCCAGCTCCTACCGGGGAACCACAGATACG.

A few counts support this clone. The sequence runs out 3 residues before the end of the CDR3; the remainder is reconstructed from the germline J gene. The chain combines TRBV6-1 with TRBJ2-3, with D possibly matching TRBD2 (5 bases). The length of the CDR3 is 12 residues. Germline CDR1 reads MNHNS; CDR2 reads SASEGT. The sequenced part of the CDR3 DNA is TGTGCCAGCAGTGAAGCGCCGGGGACG. It codes for CASSEAPGT. The whole CDR3 reads CASSEAPGTQYF.

This clone turned up a few times. The read stops 3 residues short of the end of the CDR3; the missing end is completed from the germline J gene. V and J are TRBV7-9 and TRBJ2-7, with TRBD1 identical over 8 bases. Germline V CDR1 and CDR2: SEHNR, FQNEAQ (reference sequence). The junction had 11 bases not matched to a gene; V was cut back by 5 bases and J by 5 bases. The CDR3 loop spans 15 amino acids. The CDR3: CASSQPQGALNEQYF. The DNA read from the CDR3 is TGTGCCAGCAGCCAGCCCCAGGGGGCGCTCAACGAG.

In regard to this clone: The sequence runs out 3 residues before the end of the CDR3; the remainder is reconstructed from the germline J gene. This sample also contains other DNA sequences that code for the same CDR3. This rearrangement joins TRBV7-9 to TRBJ1-1; D is uncertain. Trimming removed 2 bases from V and 5 bases from J, with 9 bases in between. Germline CDR1 reads SEHNR; CDR2 reads FQNEAQ (reference sequence). The CDR3 runs to 13 residues. This CDR3 reads CASSLRTGTEAFF. The CDR3 DNA, read in part, is TGTGCCAGCAGCTTACGGACTGGAACTGAA. The variable domain in full, completed from reference TRBV7-9 and TRBJ1-1, reads DTGVSQNPRHKITKRGQNVTFRCDPISEHNRLYWYRQTLGQGPEFLTYFQNEAQLEKSRLLSDRFSAERPKGSFSTLEIQRTEQGDSAMYLCASSLRTGTEAFFGQGTRLTVV.

About this clone itself: The CDR3 is cut off 3 residues early in the read; its end comes from the germline J gene. This chain connects TRBV18 to TRBJ1-3, with D tentatively TRBD1 (6 bases). The CDR3 has 15 residues. The V and J ends lost 8 bases and 1 base respectively, with 15 bases between them. Germline CDR1 is KGHSH and CDR2 is LQKENI. CDR3 sequence reads: CASTTYRASGNTIYF. CDR3 bases read: TGTGCCAGCACAACATACAGGGCTTCTGGAAACACC. The full variable domain, completed using reference TRBV18 and TRBJ1-3, is NAGVMQNPRHLVRRRGQEARLRCSPMKGHSHVYWYRQLPEEGLKFMVYLQKENIIDESGMPKERFSAEFPKEGPSILRIQQVVRGDSAAYFCASTTYRASGNTIYFGEGSWLTVV.

CDR3 DNA (partial): TGTGCCAGCAGCTTAGCGCGAACAGGGGGTTCTAACTATGGC. Translation gives CASSLARTGGSNYG. In full, the CDR3 is CASSLARTGGSNYGYTF. The rearrangement links TRBV7-2 to TRBJ1-2; 8 bases map to TRBD1. The observed sequence ends 3 residues before the CDR3 terminus, with the missing tail filled in from the germline J gene. Germline CDR1 reads SGHTA; CDR2 reads FQGNSA. V was pared by 0 bases and J by 0 bases, with 6 bases of the junction left unmatched. The CDR3 totals 17 residues.

This clone was seen ten or more times. Read sequence stops 3 residues before the CDR3 end, and the germline J gene provides the missing end. This chain uses TRBV19 with TRBJ2-2, with 10 nucleotides matching TRBD1. V was pared by 3 bases and J by 3 bases, with 7 bases of the junction left unmatched. The germline V gene encodes CDR1 LNHDA and CDR2 SQIVND (reference sequence). This CDR3 comprises 17 residues. CDR3 loop: CASSILRQGADTGELFF. The sequenced CDR3 bases are TGTGCCAGTAGTATCCTAAGACAGGGGGCGGACACCGGGGAG.

For this clone: The read ends 3 residues shy of where the CDR3 ends; the end is completed using the germline J gene. This chain links TRBV7-2 with TRBJ2-1; maybe TRBD2 (6 bases). CDR3 size: 14 residues. Germline V gene sequence: CDR1 SGHTA, CDR2 FQGNSA. The V end was cut by 1 base, the J end by 2 bases, with 6 bases between. CDR3: CASSLGTTYNEQFF. Partial CDR3 DNA: TGTGCCAGCAGCTTAGGGACTACCTACAATGAG.

Comments on this clone: The read terminates 3 residues ahead of where the CDR3 ends, so the germline J gene completes it. This chain joins TRBV19 and TRBJ1-1; 7 bases line up with TRBD1. The junction had 2 bases not matched to a gene; V was cut back by 3 bases and J by 1 base. The CDR3 consists of 14 residues. Per germline, CDR1 LNHDA and CDR2 SQIVND (reference sequence). The CDR3 loop reads CASSIGTANTEAFF. The part of the CDR3 DNA that was read is TGTGCCAGTAGTATTGGGACAGCGAACACTGAA. The full variable domain, its missing parts supplied by reference TRBV19 and TRBJ1-1, is DGGITQSPKYLFRKEGQNVTLSCEQNLNHDAMYWYRQDPGQGLRLIYYSQIVNDFQKGDIAEGYSVSREKKESFPLTVTSAQKNPTAFYLCASSIGTANTEAFFGQGTRLTVV.

This clone occurred many times. The read ends 3 residues before the CDR3 terminus; that terminus is restored from the germline J gene. The V call is TRBV2, the J call TRBJ1-1; D unclear. There are 11 residues in the CDR3. The germline CDR1 and CDR2 sequences are SNHLY and FYNNEI. The sequenced CDR3 bases are TGTGCCAGCAGTGAGGCCGGGGAA. Its protein is CASSEAGE. The entire CDR3 sequence reads CASSEAGEAFF.

About this clone: The read is 3 residues too short to cover the CDR3 end, so that end is filled in from the germline J gene. V and J are TRBV11-2 and TRBJ2-1; 11 bases map to TRBD2. The CDR3 loop spans 14 amino acids. V shed 8 bases and J 6 bases; nucleotides not matched to a gene: 6. Germline V gene lookup returns CDR1 SGHAT and CDR2 FQNNGV. The CDR3 bases that were read are TGTGCCAGCGGACGACTAGCGGGGATCAATGAG. Translated: CASGRLAGINE. The CDR3 as a whole reads CASGRLAGINEQFF. Supplemented by reference TRBV11-2 and TRBJ2-1, the full variable domain reads EAGVAQSPRYKIIEKRQSVAFWCNPISGHATLYWYQQILGQGPKLLIQFQNNGVVDDSQLPKDRFSAERLKGVDSTLKIQPAKLEDSAVYLCASGRLAGINEQFFGPGTRLTVL.

This clone was recorded a few times. The read ends 3 residues shy of where the CDR3 ends; the end is completed using the germline J gene. The chain combines TRBV2 with TRBJ1-6, with TRBD1 identical over 9 bases. Losses at the gene ends were 3 bases for V and 7 bases for J; bases not matched to a gene: 1. Germline loops: CDR1 SNHLY, CDR2 FYNNEI. The CDR3 runs to 14 residues. CDR3: CASSDGTGNSPLHF. Incomplete CDR3 DNA: TGTGCCAGCAGTGACGGGACAGGGAATTCACCC.

This clone rates as medium-sized (0.01 to 0.1%). The read ends 3 residues shy of where the CDR3 ends; the end is completed using the germline J gene. J is TRBJ2-7 and V is TRBV3-1 (or the pseudogene TRBV3-2); 13 positions agree with TRBD2. This CDR3 is 15 amino acids long. Trimming took 6 bases from V and 3 from J; bases not matched to a gene: 5. Germline assignment: CDR1 LGHDT and CDR2 YNNKEL (reference sequence). The part of the CDR3 DNA that was read is TGTGCCAGCAGGCACGGACTAGCGGGGGACTACGAG. Its translation: CASRHGLAGDYE. The whole CDR3 protein is CASRHGLAGDYEQYF.

This clone was detected a few times. One end of the junction varies from germline; a read error may be responsible. The CDR3 end falls 3 residues outside the read, so it is completed with the germline J gene. Different DNA sequences within this sample yield the same CDR3. The chain uses TRBV7-2 and TRBJ2-5; D uncertain. CDR1 is SGHTA, CDR2 FQGNSA, per germline. The CDR3 loop spans 11 amino acids. CDR3 loop: CASSSEETQYF. CDR3 DNA (partial): TGTGCCAGTAGCTCCGAAGAGACC.

This clone has just a few counts. The sequenced fragment ends 3 residues before the CDR3 boundary, so the rest is inferred from the germline J gene. The rearrangement joins TRBV7-2 to TRBJ1-2; 9 bases fit TRBD1. The germline CDR1 and CDR2 sequences are SGHTA and FQGNSA. Unmatched junction bases numbered 5, after V lost 5 bases and J lost 7 bases. This CDR3 comprises 13 residues. The DNA read from the CDR3 is TGTGCCAGCAGCATCGGGACAGGGTTTGGC. Protein product: CASSIGTGFG. The whole CDR3 protein is CASSIGTGFGYTF.

Points on this clone: From the germline J gene comes the end of the CDR3, since the read stops 3 residues before it. The chain couples TRBV7-2 to TRBJ1-2, with 7 bases lining up with TRBD1. Losses at the gene ends were 6 bases for V and 4 bases for J; bases not matched to a gene: 5. Germline lookup yields CDR1 SGHTA and CDR2 FQGNSA. This CDR3 region has 13 residues. Here the CDR3 reads CASSSDRAYGYTF. Incomplete CDR3 DNA: TGTGCCAGCAGTTCAGACAGGGCCTATGGC.

This clone was observed a few times. The CDR3 DNA, read in part, is TGTGCCAGTAGTCCCGGGACAGTTTATGGC. Its translation is CASSPGTVYG. The entire CDR3 protein reads CASSPGTVYGYTF. The J gene is TRBJ1-2, the V gene TRBV19; 7 nucleotides line up with TRBD1. The DNA ends 3 residues before the CDR3 does, and the rest of the CDR3 is filled in from the germline J gene. The V gene's germline CDR1 is LNHDA and CDR2 SQIVND (reference sequence). The CDR3 is made up of 13 amino acids. Trimming took 5 bases from V and 5 from J; bases not matched to a gene: 5.